This T cell receptor beta chain was profiled in a study of read filtering for tumor transcriptome and immune sequencing. Study-wide context: Patients were approximately 17 male and about 15 female, mean age around 67 years, range about 45 to 85. Whole-transcriptome libraries were prepared after DNase treatment.

This clonotype was observed at least ten times. Germline CDR1 reads MGHRA; CDR2 reads YSYEKL. Trimming removed 4 bases from V and 6 bases from J; junction bases left unmatched: 5. This CDR3 comprises 14 residues. This library used 300 to 450 ng RNA and molecular barcoded adaptors spanning alpha/delta and beta/gamma chains. In TCRdb, the reads were re-called with MiXCR into one record per CDR3 protein. The table records about 130,000 distinct CDR3 sequences, 13% of them present only once. This TCR came from a donor aged 40 or older with multiple myeloma. Sequencing was carried out using a population of CD138-negative cells sorted from bone marrow. The chain carries TRBV4-1 and TRBJ2-3, with 9 positions matching TRBD2. CDR3 residues: CASSPISGSDTQYF. The CDR3, as DNA: TGCGCCAGCAGCCCCATTAGCGGGAGTGATACGCAGTATTTT.